The clone carrying this T cell receptor (beta chain) was detected only once. These data belong to a study of T cell changes during pregnancy in multiple sclerosis. Trimming cost V 6 bases and J 2 bases; bases outside gene matches: 8. Germline V gene data show CDR1 as ENHRY and CDR2 as SYGVKD. The CDR3 is 15 residues long. Sequencing used immunoSEQ multiplex PCR; TCRdb keeps in-frame clones, though not all of them. This table has some 60,000 clones, about nine tenths appearing once. The receptor's source is a female donor with multiple sclerosis, enrolled in a pregnancy study. V gene TRBV10-3 combines with J gene TRBJ2-7; 9 bases map to TRBD1. This material consisted of CD4+ T cells from peripheral blood mononuclear cells, taken in the third trimester of pregnancy. CDR3 coding DNA: TGTGCCATCAGAGAGGAGACAGGGGGAGCCTACGAGCAGTACTTC. It yields the protein CAIREETGGAYEQYF.